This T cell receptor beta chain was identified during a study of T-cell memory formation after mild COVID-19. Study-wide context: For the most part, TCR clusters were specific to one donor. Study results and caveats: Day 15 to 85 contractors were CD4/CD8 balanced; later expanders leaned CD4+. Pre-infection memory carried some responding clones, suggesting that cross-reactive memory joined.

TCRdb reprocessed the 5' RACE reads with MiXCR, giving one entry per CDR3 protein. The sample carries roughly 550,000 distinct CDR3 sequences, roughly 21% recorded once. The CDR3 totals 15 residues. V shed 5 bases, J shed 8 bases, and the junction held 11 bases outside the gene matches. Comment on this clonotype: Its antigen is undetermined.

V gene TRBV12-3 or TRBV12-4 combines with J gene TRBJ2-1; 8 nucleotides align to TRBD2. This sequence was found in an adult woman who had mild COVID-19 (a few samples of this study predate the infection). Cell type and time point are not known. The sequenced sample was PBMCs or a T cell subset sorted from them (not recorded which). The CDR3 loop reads CASSDPGTSRHEQFF. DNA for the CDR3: TGTGCCAGCAGTGATCCCGGGACTAGTCGTCATGAGCAGTTCTTC.